These 22 T cell receptor beta chains were sequenced from one sample in a study of CD4 and CD8 cells across lung adenocarcinoma regions. MiXCR was run by TCRdb on the PCR reads, yielding one entry per CDR3 protein. The data hold approximately 13,000 distinct CDR3 sequences, with about 48% observed a single time. Material for sequencing was CD4+ T cells from the center of a lung tumor. The source is a male donor with lung adenocarcinoma. The CD4 and CD8 labels of this study may be unreliable.

This clonotype was counted once. The chain employs TRBV6-4 and TRBJ2-3, with TRBD2 matching 7 bases. The end of the DNA fits TRBJ2-5 better, so the J call may be wrong. CDR1 MRHNA and CDR2 SNTAGT come from the germline V gene. This CDR3 comprises 13 residues. The CDR3 sequence is CASSATSEETQYF. CDR3 DNA: TGTGCCAGCAGTGCCACTAGCGAAGAGACCCAGTACTTC.

V is TRBV11-3 and J is TRBJ2-2, with D unresolved. CDR1 is SGHNT and CDR2 is YENEEA in the germline V gene. The CDR3 contains 15 residues. The V end lost 0 bases, the J end lost 7 bases, and 12 bases lay between the germline ends. The CDR3 loop reads CASSLDHAQSGELFF. CDR3 DNA: TGTGCCAGCAGCTTAGATCACGCCCAAAGCGGGGAGCTGTTTTTT. Looking up the rest from reference TRBV11-3 and TRBJ2-2 gives the full variable domain: EAGVVQSPRYKIIEKKQPVAFWCNPISGHNTLYWYLQNLGQGPELLIRYENEEAVDDSQLPKDRFSAERLKGVDSTLKIQPAELGDSAVYLCASSLDHAQSGELFFGEGSRLTVL.

On this clonotype itself: At one end, the junction sequence differs from germline, possibly due to a read error. The CDR3 DNA reads TGTGCCAGCAGTGAGGAGGAGGGTGTGGGTGCCGGGGAGCAGTTTTTT. This sequence encodes CASSEEEGVGAGEQFF. The chain has TRBV6-1 and TRBJ2-2; a possible D gene is TRBD2 (6 bases). The CDR3 has 16 residues. Germline CDR1 reads MNHNS; CDR2 reads SASEGT.

The V gene is TRBV6-8, the J gene TRBJ2-3; tentatively, D is TRBD2 (5 bases). This CDR3 contains 18 residues. V gave up 0 bases and J gave up 11 bases, with 27 bases separating them. In germline, CDR1 is MNHGY, CDR2 SAAAGT. For the CDR3, the DNA is TGTGCCAGCAGTTACTCGCGTTGGTCTTCCGTAAACACCGGGGAGCAGTATTTT. Translated, it gives CASSYSRWSSVNTGEQYF.

This clonotype is categorized as medium-sized. V and J are TRBV27 and TRBJ2-5; 11 nucleotides agree with TRBD2. The length of the CDR3 is 14 residues. Looked up from germline, CDR1 is MNHEY and CDR2 is SMNVEV (reference sequence). J lost 11 bases, V lost 7 bases, and 12 bases had no gene match. Here the CDR3 DNA reads TGTGCCAGCACCGAACTAGCGGGAGTAACGGGGCAGTACTTC. Its translation: CASTELAGVTGQYF.

This clonotype appeared many times. The chain has TRBV27 and TRBJ2-7; TRBD1 might be the D (6 bases). This CDR3 spans 13 amino acids. Germline V CDR1 and CDR2: MNHEY, SMNVEV (reference sequence). Trimming pared 2 bases from V and 2 bases from J, leaving 7 bases between. The CDR3, as DNA: TGTGCCAGCAGTTTAAAGGGGGCCTACGAGCAGTACTTC. Its protein is CASSLKGAYEQYF.

This clonotype has at least ten counts. This chain uses TRBV27 with TRBJ2-1; D is perhaps TRBD1 (6 bases). The DNA matches TRBJ2-7 better at its end, which makes the J call doubtful. The CDR3 sequence is 14 residues long. Germline CDR1 MNHEY, CDR2 SMNVEV (reference sequence). Written as DNA, the CDR3 is TGTGCCAGCAGTCAGACAGGTTACCCCTACGAGCAGTACTTC. It translates to CASSQTGYPYEQYF.

V is TRBV27 and J is TRBJ2-5; unclear D gene. The J call is in doubt because the DNA end fits TRBJ2-7 better. From germline, CDR1 is MNHEY and CDR2 SMNVEV (reference sequence). This CDR3 has 13 amino acids. DNA for the CDR3: TGTGCCAGCAGCTCCCGGGCCCACCACGAGCAGTACTTC. Its translation is CASSSRAHHEQYF.

Remarks on this clonotype: The junction differs from germline at one of its ends, possibly a read error. V is TRBV6-1 and J is TRBJ2-3; D possibly matches TRBD1 or TRBD2 (7 bases each). The CDR3 length is 14 residues. CDR1 is MNHNS and CDR2 is SASEGT in the germline V gene. The CDR3 nucleotides are TGTGCCAGCCAGGGGGGGCGATTTTCCGAGGAGCAGTTTTTT. As protein: CASQGGRFSEEQFF.

This clonotype was picked up many times. The chain is built from TRBV27 and TRBJ2-3; D is ambiguous. The CDR3 extends over 16 amino acids. The germline CDR1 and CDR2 sequences are MNHEY and SMNVEV (reference sequence). V lost 0 bases and J lost 1, with 11 bases in between. DNA of the CDR3: TGTGCCAGCAGTTTATCCGACCTGGGCCGCACAGATACGCAGTATTTT. Protein sequence: CASSLSDLGRTDTQYF.

By sample fraction, this clonotype is medium-sized. The chain is built from TRBV7-2 and TRBJ2-1, with 8 bases fitting TRBD2. CDR3 length equals 16 residues. The germline CDR1 and CDR2 sequences are SGHTA and FQGNSA. V dropped 8 bases and J dropped 8; count of bases not matched to a gene: 17. The DNA of the CDR3 is TGTGCCAGCCATTCTCCAAAGCGGGGGCCGGTGGATGAGCAGTTCTTC. The encoded protein is CASHSPKRGPVDEQFF.

This clonotype came up many times. V is TRBV6-1 and J is TRBJ2-7; the D gene is possibly TRBD1 (6 bases). Between the trimmed V and J ends, which lost 4 bases and 1 base, there was a span of 11 bases. The CDR3 is 14 amino acids. CDR1 MNHNS and CDR2 SASEGT come from the germline V gene. CDR3 sequence (DNA): TGTGCCAGCAGTGCCTACAGGGTTTCCTACGAGCAGTACTTC. It encodes CASSAYRVSYEQYF.

This rearrangement joins TRBV6-5 to TRBJ2-1; 11 bases line up with TRBD1. Germline V gives CDR1 MNHEY, CDR2 SVGAGI. This CDR3 is 15 amino acids long. The V and J ends lost 1 base and 7 bases, in that order; junction bases with no gene match: 3. The CDR3 loop is CASSYWGTGGNEQFF. In DNA form, the CDR3 reads TGTGCCAGCAGTTACTGGGGGACAGGGGGAAATGAGCAGTTCTTC.

CDR3 nucleotides: TGTGCCAGCAGCCGGGACAGGGCCGACACCGGGGAGCTGTTTTTT. Its protein is CASSRDRADTGELFF. The chain recombines TRBV11-1 with TRBJ2-2; TRBD1 agrees at 9 bases. The junction had 4 bases not matched to a gene; V was cut back by 5 bases and J by 3 bases. The CDR3 contains 15 residues. In germline, CDR1 is SGHAT, CDR2 FQDESV (reference sequence).

Points on this clonotype: One end of the junction fails to match germline, which may point to a read error. This chain uses TRBV28 with TRBJ2-3; D ambiguous. The J call may be wrong; the DNA end is better matched by TRBJ2-4. This CDR3 region has 13 residues. Germline CDR1 reads MDHEN; CDR2 reads SYDVKM. The CDR3 sequence: CASLVRAKDTQYF. In nucleotides, the CDR3 is TGCGCCAGCTTGGTACGGGCCAAAGACACTCAGTACTTC.

V and J are TRBV12-3 or TRBV12-4 and TRBJ1-2, with D possibly being TRBD1 (6 bases). The CDR3 is 15 residues long. V was clipped by 3 bases and J by 0 bases, with 11 bases between them. CDR3 amino acids: CASSFAGHPNYGYTF. CDR3 sequence (DNA): TGTGCCAGCAGTTTCGCGGGACACCCTAACTATGGCTACACCTTC.

The chain has TRBV6-1 and TRBJ2-4; D possibly uses TRBD1 or TRBD2 (6 bases each). Germline V gene sequence: CDR1 MNHNS, CDR2 SASEGT. The CDR3 runs to 17 residues. V lost 6 bases to trimming and J lost 13 bases, with 31 bases between them. As DNA, the CDR3 is TGTGCCAGCAGCCCCTTCCGGGGGCGCGGAGGCAAAAACACGCAGTACTTC. This encodes CASSPFRGRGGKNTQYF.

Note on this clonotype: Germline and junction disagree at one end, which may indicate a read error. The genes are TRBV7-7 and TRBJ2-1, with a tentative D call TRBD2 (5 bases). The CDR3 covers 13 residues. Per the germline V gene, CDR1 is SSHAT and CDR2 is FNYEAQ (reference sequence). The CDR3 bases are TGTGCTAGCAGCTCGGCCTCAGGAGGTGAGCAGTTCTTC. Its translation: CASSSASGGEQFF.

The rearrangement joins TRBV5-4 to TRBJ2-5; possibly TRBD1 or TRBD2 for D (7 bases each). With 1 base removed from V and 11 bases from J, the gap between germline ends came to 21 bases. The CDR3 sequence is 15 residues long. Germline V gene lookup returns CDR1 SGHNT and CDR2 YYREEE (reference sequence). In DNA, the CDR3 is TGTGCCAGCAGCTTGTACCAGCGGGACAGCAATGAGCAGTACTTC. It encodes CASSLYQRDSNEQYF.

This clonotype was seen more than once but under ten times. The chain links TRBV6-1 to TRBJ2-1; TRBD2 matches at 7 bases. The J call may be faulty, since TRBJ2-7 better matches the DNA end. CDR1 is MNHNS and CDR2 is SASEGT in the germline V gene. The CDR3 runs to 15 residues. CDR3 in amino acids: CASSELPGGEYEQYF. DNA of the CDR3: TGTGCCAGCAGTGAACTCCCGGGGGGAGAGTACGAGCAGTACTTC.

The rearrangement links TRBV20-1 to TRBJ2-1; D not certain. TRBJ2-5 matches the DNA end more closely, so the J call is doubtful. The CDR3 has 12 amino acids. The germline V gene has CDR1 DFQATT and CDR2 SNEGSKA (reference sequence). The CDR3 DNA reads TGCAGTGCCTCAAAACACCAAGAGACCCAGTACTTC. It encodes CSASKHQETQYF.

This clonotype is medium-sized (0.01 to 0.1%). The chain uses TRBV6-1 and TRBJ2-5, with D hard to call. The CDR3 loop spans 15 amino acids. V lost 3 bases to trimming and J lost 1 base, with 12 bases between them. Germline CDR1 reads MNHNS; CDR2 reads SASEGT. In nucleotides, the CDR3 is TGTGCCAGCAGTGATCACCGGACGGCCCAAGAGACCCAGTACTTC. Encoded protein: CASSDHRTAQETQYF.